Described below is a single TCR beta chain sequence and its context. This clonotype has only a few counts. Which antigen it targets is not known. No base quality values were provided; no much bigger clone lies one nucleotide off. This entry comes from a study of T-cell memory formation after mild COVID-19 (dated by TCRdb to the early 2020s). Broadly, across the study: TCR sequence clusters from the two donors were largely donor specific. T-cell clones expanding and contracting after mild COVID-19 in two donors were tracked by longitudinal TCRalpha and TCRbeta repertoire sequencing. Two young, previously healthy adult volunteers made up the cohort, one male and one female. Paper-wide results and their limitations: The second-wave clones that peaked on day 37 were not confirmed to be SARS-CoV-2 specific. Contracting CD4+ clones were found mainly in CM and EM memory subsets, while CD8+ clones were enriched in EMRA. Some responding clones were found in pre-infection memory, which suggests that pre-existing cross-reactive memory T cells took part in the SARS-CoV-2 response. From day 15 to 85, contracting clones showed balanced CD4/CD8 phenotypes, whereas a second wave of clones that expanded from day 15 to 37 leaned towards CD4+. The study included only a couple of mild cases, and larger cohorts that include severe cases with pre-infection samples were judged to be necessary.

Ficoll-Paque density gradient centrifugation was used to isolate PBMCs. The listed sequencing device is Illumina NovaSeq 6000. cDNA libraries for TCRalpha and TCRbeta were prepared by 5'RACE using constant-segment primers, with sample barcodes and unique molecular identifiers added. Trizol reagent was used to extract RNA from every sample. Amplification of the libraries took two PCR steps, and the second step added a second sample barcode plus Illumina TruSeq adapters. The libraries were sequenced on an Illumina NovaSeq using 2 x 150 bp paired-end reads. In the paper's pipeline: The reads were demultiplexed and collapsed into UMI-guided consensus sequences using migec v1.2.7. With mixcr v2.1.11, UMI consensuses were aligned to TRA and TRB V and J templates and assembled into clonotypes. Expanded or contracted clonotypes were those called significant by both edgeR and NoisET, with noise models trained on biological replicates. edgeR calls used a false discovery rate-adjusted p below 0.01 and a log2 fold-change threshold of 1. PCA with hierarchical clustering of max-normalized trajectories of the 1000 most abundant clonotypes was used as exploratory dynamics analysis. Separately sequenced CD4+ and CD8+ repertoires were used to assign a CD4 or CD8 phenotype to each responding clone. TCRdb reprocessing: public reads trimmed at Q25 with fastp, clones called with MiXCR, in-frame beta chains kept. Under each unique CDR3 protein, matching rows form one entry showing the most common genes and DNA. The V and J calls shown here were made by TCRdb, not taken from the authors' results. Recorded for this sample are hundreds of thousands of distinct CDR3 sequences; roughly 22% of them occurred a single time. The top ten clones comprise around 13% of the sample.

The clonotype was recovered from an adult woman who had mild COVID-19 (a few samples of this study predate the infection). The sample titles of this study are shuffled in the database, so cell type and time point are left out; the donor was told from shared clones. The sample consisted of PBMCs or a T cell subset sorted from them (not recorded which).

The DNA sequence is given as TGTGCCAGCAGCTCACTAGCGGGAGGCTATATCGGCGCCTCCTACAATGAGCAGTTCTTC. Translation gives CASSSLAGGYIGASYNEQFF. The rearrangement combines TRBV7-2 with TRBJ2-1; 12 junctional bases match TRBD2. Based on the germline V gene, the CDR1 and CDR2 sequences are SGHTA and FQGNSA. From V the trimming removes 4 bases and from J it removes 0 bases, while the gene matches leave 13 bases of the junction unaccounted for. CDR3 length: 20 amino acids, cysteine to phenylalanine. Only the CDR3 DNA stays, 60 bases, in frame from base 1.